One and the same sample provided the 12 T cell receptor beta chains below, sequenced in a study of untreated major depressive disorder. Here immunoSEQ multiplex PCR was the method, and the copy in TCRdb shows in-frame clones only, minus some. The sample yields about 21,000 clones, roughly nine tenths seen once. The sample was CD4+ T cells from PBMCs. These receptors were taken from a woman aged 40-49 years in good health.

The J gene is TRBJ1-5, the V gene TRBV9, with D uncertain. Per the germline V gene, CDR1 is SGDLS and CDR2 is YYNGEE. Trimming pared 0 bases from V and 0 bases from J, leaving 7 bases between. The CDR3 runs to 15 residues. The CDR3 DNA sequence: TGTGCCAGCAGCGTAGACGGGGATAGCAATCAGCCCCAGCATTTT. It is translated as CASSVDGDSNQPQHF.

This chain joins TRBV10-1 and TRBJ2-7, with a possible D match to TRBD2 (6 bases). V gave up 2 bases and J gave up 4 bases, with 15 bases separating them. From germline, CDR1 is WNHNN and CDR2 SYGVQD (reference sequence). The CDR3 runs to 15 residues. The CDR3 DNA reads TGCGCCAGCAGTGAGCGGGGGAAGCTTGGTTACGAGCAGTACGTC. Translating it yields CASSERGKLGYEQYV.

This chain connects TRBV5-1 to TRBJ1-1; tentatively, D is TRBD1 (6 bases). V dropped 5 bases and J dropped 5 bases, with 19 bases sitting between them. Germline assignment: CDR1 SGHRS and CDR2 YFSETQ. The CDR3 has 15 residues. The chain's CDR3 is CASRFGAGERTEAFF. The CDR3 coding sequence is TGCGCCAGCAGATTCGGGGCAGGGGAAAGAACTGAAGCTTTCTTT.

The genes are TRBV27 and TRBJ2-7, with 7 bases identical to TRBD1. CDR1 MNHEY and CDR2 SMNVEV come from the germline V gene (reference sequence). This CDR3 is 13 amino acids long. With V trimmed by 6 bases and J by 1 base, 3 bases remained unmatched. The CDR3 DNA reads as TGTGCCAGCAGGAGGACAGGTTCCTACGAGCAGTACTTC. Translating gives CASRRTGSYEQYF.

This clone has a single count. V gene TRBV5-1 combines with J gene TRBJ2-1, with 11 nucleotides matching TRBD2. V shed 0 bases, J shed 0 bases, and the junction held 2 bases outside the gene matches. Germline-derived CDR1 and CDR2 are SGHRS and YFSETQ. The CDR3 runs to 17 residues. The CDR3 DNA reads TGCGCCAGCAGCTTGGTAACTAGCGGGAGCTCCTACAATGAGCAGTTCTTC. It specifies CASSLVTSGSSYNEQFF.

The CDR3 loop is CARDRQGDYNEQFF. The CDR3 DNA reads TGTGCCAGGGATAGACAGGGGGACTACAATGAGCAGTTCTTC. This chain uses TRBV2 with TRBJ2-1; 9 bases fit TRBD1. The CDR3 loop spans 14 amino acids. Germline V gives CDR1 SNHLY, CDR2 FYNNEI. The trim removed 9 bases at V and 3 bases at J, leaving 6 bases unmatched.

This chain uses TRBV2 with TRBJ2-7, with TRBD1 matching 9 bases. The CDR3 is 15 amino acids. In germline, CDR1 is SNHLY, CDR2 FYNNEI. The trim removed 6 bases at V and 5 bases at J, leaving 11 bases unmatched. DNA for the CDR3: TGTGCCAGCAGCGAGACGGGACAGGGTAACCACGAGCAGTACTTC. It specifies CASSETGQGNHEQYF.

The V and J genes are TRBV28 and TRBJ2-1; 8 bases match TRBD1. The CDR3 is 18 residues long. Trimming removed 4 bases from V and 0 bases from J; junction bases left unmatched: 11. Germline V CDR1 and CDR2: MDHEN, SYDVKM. CDR3 residues: CASSSPQGAWSSYNEQFF. The CDR3 DNA reads as TGTGCCAGCAGTTCACCGCAGGGGGCATGGAGCTCCTACAATGAGCAGTTCTTC.

The V and J genes are TRBV30 and TRBJ2-1, with 7 bases matching TRBD2. The CDR3 has 13 amino acids. Germline V CDR1 and CDR2: GTSNPN, SVGIG (reference sequence). Trimming took 4 bases from V and 8 from J; bases not matched to a gene: 8. The CDR3 protein is CAWTVWEGDEQFF. In DNA form, the CDR3 reads TGTGCCTGGACTGTGTGGGAGGGAGATGAGCAGTTCTTC.

This clone was observed a few times. The chain recombines TRBV27 with TRBJ2-2; D uncertain. The CDR3 sequence is 14 residues long. The V and J ends lost 5 bases and 4 bases respectively, with 11 bases between them. Germline V gene lookup returns CDR1 MNHEY and CDR2 SMNVEV (reference sequence). The CDR3 loop is CASSRVVSTGELFF. For the CDR3, the DNA is TGTGCCAGCAGTCGTGTTGTGAGCACCGGGGAGCTGTTTTTT.

V is TRBV28 and J is TRBJ1-2; D is possibly TRBD1 (5 bases). CDR3 size: 12 residues. CDR1 is MDHEN and CDR2 is SYDVKM in the germline V gene. Trimming cost V 6 bases and J 7 bases, with 12 bases left between them. The CDR3 here is CASRGTDFGYTF. As DNA, the CDR3 is TGTGCCAGCAGGGGGACGGATTTTGGCTACACCTTC.

This rearrangement joins TRBV4-1 to TRBJ2-5; 8 bases map to TRBD1. V was pared by 4 bases and J by 4 bases, with 8 bases of the junction left unmatched. In germline, CDR1 is MGHRA, CDR2 YSYEKL. The CDR3 contains 15 residues. Written as DNA, the CDR3 is TGCGCCAGCAGCCTGCAGGGGGCAACGGGAGAGACCCAGTACTTC. Protein product: CASSLQGATGETQYF.